The rows below give T cell receptor beta chains drawn from one sample of a study of blood T cell repertoires in COVID-19. Some clones are missing from TCRdb's copy, which holds only in-frame ones; the method was immunoSEQ multiplex PCR. Here the sample spans some 220,000 clones, 85% being singletons. The sequencing input was peripheral blood. These receptors were obtained from a woman aged 65 to 85 with COVID-19, enrolled during active disease. CDR3s include the opening cysteine and the closing phenylalanine or tryptophan. D genes are given only for firm matches. Clone size is shown for a subset of rows, as once, few, many or a class of expanded clone.

j_call clone_size v_call d_call cdr3_aa cdr3_nt
TRBJ1-2 once TRBV12-3/TRBV12-4 NA CASSLRTVYGYTF TGTGCCAGCAGTTTAAGGACAGTCTATGGCTACACCTTC
TRBJ1-1 NA TRBV27 TRBD1 CASSPTGVDGTEAFF TGTGCCAGCAGTCCGACAGGGGTGGATGGCACTGAAGCTTTCTTT
TRBJ2-3 NA TRBV5-6 NA CASSGLNTDTQYF TGTGCCAGCAGTGGACTAAACACAGATACGCAGTATTTT
TRBJ1-2 NA TRBV4-3 NA CASSQAALWGYTF TGCGCCAGCAGCCAAGCCGCGTTATGGGGCTACACCTTC
TRBJ2-5 NA TRBV5-4 NA CASRLGAAGETQYF TGTGCCAGCAGGTTGGGGGCGGCGGGGGAGACCCAGTACTTC
TRBJ1-3 NA TRBV9 NA CASSVEGQSGNTIYF TGTGCCAGCAGCGTAGAGGGGCAGTCTGGAAACACCATATATTTT
TRBJ1-3 NA TRBV7-2 NA CASSLALGNTIYF TGTGCCAGCAGCTTAGCGCTCGGGAACACCATATATTTT
TRBJ2-2 NA TRBV12-5 TRBD2 CASGLTLAGGTGELFF TGTGCTAGTGGTTTAACCCTAGCGGGAGGCACCGGGGAGCTGTTTTTT
TRBJ1-1 NA TRBV7-3 NA CASSSDVGRTEAFF TGTGCCAGCAGCTCGGACGTGGGGAGGACTGAAGCTTTCTTT
TRBJ2-1 NA TRBV25-1 NA CASSETVAGFFNEQFF TGTGCCAGCAGTGAGACGGTGGCGGGATTCTTCAATGAGCAGTTCTTC
TRBJ1-1 few TRBV4-2 TRBD1 CASSLGQGIDTEAFF TGTGCCAGCAGCCTGGGACAGGGCATTGACACTGAAGCTTTCTTT
TRBJ2-3 NA TRBV5-1 TRBD2 CASSIGLAGGTDTQYF TGCGCCAGCAGCATAGGACTAGCGGGGGGTACAGATACGCAGTATTTT
TRBJ1-2 NA TRBV19 NA CASSIRGNGYTF TGTGCCAGTAGTATACGGGGGAACGGCTACACCTTC
TRBJ2-7 NA TRBV7-2 TRBD2 CASSLSLAGPYEQYF TGTGCCAGCAGCCTGAGCTTAGCGGGACCCTACGAGCAGTACTTC
TRBJ2-4 NA TRBV2 NA CASPGLDQNIQYF TGTGCCAGCCCCGGACTGGACCAAAACATTCAGTACTTC
TRBJ2-1 NA TRBV11-2 TRBD2 CASSLEERGLAVYNEQFF TGTGCCAGCAGCTTAGAGGAGAGGGGCCTAGCGGTTTACAATGAGCAGTTCTTC
TRBJ2-1 NA TRBV7-3 TRBD1 CASSYGQGSYNEQFF TGTGCCAGCAGTTACGGACAGGGGTCCTACAATGAGCAGTTCTTC
TRBJ1-1 few TRBV28 NA CASSFGVLNTEAFF TGTGCCAGCAGTTTCGGGGTGCTGAACACTGAAGCTTTCTTT
TRBJ1-5 NA TRBV5-5 TRBD1 CASSMTGVNQPQHF TGTGCCAGCAGCATGACAGGGGTCAATCAGCCCCAGCATTTT
TRBJ2-5 NA TRBV5-8 TRBD2 CASSLSLAGGSVQETQYF TGTGCCAGCAGCTTGTCCCTAGCGGGGGGGAGTGTCCAAGAGACCCAGTACTTC
TRBJ2-7 NA TRBV12-3/TRBV12-4 NA CASSLTQYEQYF TGTGCCAGCAGTTTAACTCAATACGAGCAGTACTTC
TRBJ2-3 once TRBV5-4 TRBD2 CASSLRVAGGPDTQYF TGTGCCAGCAGCTTGAGAGTTGCGGGGGGGCCAGATACGCAGTATTTT
TRBJ1-3 NA TRBV10-2 NA CASSEQGSGNTIYF TGCGCCAGCAGTGAACAGGGCTCTGGAAACACCATATATTTT
TRBJ1-1 once TRBV3-1/TRBV3-2 NA CASSPLRKGRGEAFF TGTGCCAGCAGCCCCCTCAGAAAGGGCCGAGGGGAAGCTTTCTTT
TRBJ2-3 NA TRBV29-1 TRBD1 CSVTLTGGRDTQYF TGCAGCGTTACCCTGACAGGGGGAAGGGATACGCAGTATTTT
TRBJ2-5 NA TRBV7-2 NA CASSSARGETQYF TGTGCCAGCAGTTCCGCCCGGGGAGAGACCCAGTACTTC
TRBJ1-5 NA TRBV2 TRBD1 CASSQGDRVQPQHF TGTGCCAGCAGTCAGGGGGACAGGGTGCAGCCCCAGCATTTT
TRBJ2-7 NA TRBV4-3 TRBD2 CASSQRGGLAGGSSYEQYF TGCGCCAGCAGCCAAAGAGGGGGACTAGCGGGAGGAAGCTCCTACGAGCAGTACTTC
TRBJ1-2 NA TRBV24-1 TRBD1 CATSDDGTGHGYTF TGTGCCACCAGTGACGACGGGACAGGGCATGGCTACACCTTC
TRBJ2-1 NA TRBV9 TRBD2 CASSPRLAGANNEQFF TGTGCCAGCAGCCCGCGGCTAGCGGGGGCGAACAATGAGCAGTTCTTC
TRBJ1-1 NA TRBV29-1 TRBD1 CSVGQGDSEAFF TGCAGCGTCGGACAGGGAGACTCTGAAGCTTTCTTT
TRBJ1-6 NA TRBV24-1 TRBD1 CATSDSGTGGSPLHF TGTGCCACCAGTGATTCCGGGACAGGTGGTTCACCCCTCCACTTT
TRBJ1-3 NA TRBV24-1 TRBD1 CATSDLQSTGASSGNTIYF TGTGCCACCAGTGATTTGCAATCGACAGGGGCGAGCTCTGGAAACACCATATATTTT
TRBJ1-2 NA TRBV4-2 NA CASSQPQGSYGYTF TGTGCCAGCAGCCAACCTCAGGGATCCTATGGCTACACCTTC
TRBJ1-2 NA TRBV29-1 TRBD1 CSAGTDYGYTF TGCAGCGCCGGGACAGACTATGGCTACACCTTC